Listed below are T cell receptor beta chains from one sample, sequenced in a study of cytotoxic CD8 clonotypes in ibrutinib-treated CLL. TCRdb's copy holds only in-frame clones and misses some; the assay was immunoSEQ multiplex PCR. This table holds about 130,000 clones, roughly 85% found once. Sequencing was performed on PBMCs, taken after 24 months of ibrutinib treatment. The receptors derive from a human donor with chronic lymphocytic leukemia. Both conserved end residues are part of each CDR3. D genes are given only for firm matches. Expanded clones are given a class, and other clones once, few, many or no size at all.

j_gene,abundance,v_gene,d_gene,CDR3aa,CDR3nt
TRBJ2-3,-,TRBV27,-,CASSFRGGEADTQYF,TGTGCCAGCAGTTTCAGGGGCGGAGAGGCAGATACGCAGTATTTT
TRBJ2-3,few,TRBV14,-,CASSHSDTQYF,TGTGCCAGCAGCCATTCGGATACGCAGTATTTT
TRBJ2-5,once,TRBV19,TRBD1,CASSIRDSRETQYF,TGTGCCAGTAGTATAAGGGACAGTAGAGAGACCCAGTACTTC
TRBJ2-3,-,TRBV27,-,CATARDSYKAQYF,TGTGCCACCGCTCGGGACTCCTATAAGGCGCAGTATTTT
TRBJ1-2,-,TRBV2,-,CASSETGIINYGYTF,TGTGCCAGCAGCGAAACCGGGATTATTAACTATGGCTACACCTTC
TRBJ1-1,-,TRBV7-9,-,CASSSRRNTETFF,TGTGCCAGCAGCTCCAGGAGAAACACTGAAACTTTCTTT
TRBJ2-5,-,TRBV10-3,-,CAISESQPQETQYF,TGTGCCATCAGTGAGTCTCAGCCTCAAGAGACCCAGTACTTC
TRBJ2-7,-,TRBV30,-,CAWSVLGMAEQYF,TGTGCCTGGAGTGTACTGGGGATGGCTGAGCAGTACTTC
TRBJ1-1,-,TRBV28,TRBD1,CASNNRGNTEAFF,TGTGCCAGCAACAACAGGGGTAACACTGAAGCTTTCTTT
TRBJ2-7,few,TRBV19,-,CASSIRGGNEQYF,TGTGCCAGTAGTATACGTGGAGGCAACGAGCAGTACTTC
TRBJ2-3,-,TRBV30,TRBD2,CAWSDIAGSDTQYF,TGTGCCTGGAGTGATATAGCGGGGTCAGATACGCAGTATTTT
TRBJ2-7,once,TRBV21-1,-,CASSKFMDSSGALSYEQYF,TGTGCCAGCAGCAAATTCATGGACTCATCCGGGGCGCTGTCCTACGAGCAGTACTTC
TRBJ2-5,-,TRBV18,-,CASSLNSQETQYF,TGTGCCAGCTCACTTAACAGCCAAGAGACCCAGTACTTC
TRBJ1-2,-,TRBV4-1,-,CASSQGGRRVWNGYTF,TGCGCCAGCAGCCAAGGGGGAAGGAGGGTCTGGAATGGCTACACCTTC
TRBJ2-1,-,TRBV27,TRBD2,CASSLKSVVAGAYNEQFF,TGTGCCAGCAGTTTAAAGTCCGTGGTAGCGGGGGCATACAATGAGCAGTTCTTC
TRBJ1-1,-,TRBV2,-,CASSPYTEAFF,TGTGCCAGCAGTCCCTACACTGAAGCTTTCTTT
TRBJ2-2,once,TRBV15,-,CATSTGNTGELFF,TGTGCCACCAGCACAGGGAACACCGGGGAGCTGTTTTTT
TRBJ2-4,-,TRBV5-4,-,CASSLGSSLAKNIQYF,TGTGCCAGCAGTTTGGGATCTAGCCTAGCCAAAAACATTCAGTACTTC
TRBJ1-5,few,TRBV27,-,CASSSSRGNQPQHF,TGTGCCAGCAGTTCGTCCCGAGGCAATCAGCCCCAGCATTTT
TRBJ2-3,-,TRBV14,-,CASSQDARSTQYF,TGTGCCAGCAGCCAAGACGCTAGATCAACGCAGTATTTT
TRBJ1-5,-,TRBV5-1,TRBD1,CASSPAGQGQGQPQHF,TGCGCCAGCAGCCCGGCGGGACAGGGACAAGGTCAGCCCCAGCATTTT
TRBJ2-1,-,TRBV5-1,TRBD1,CASSLGDSHNEQFF,TGCGCCAGCAGCTTGGGGGACAGCCACAATGAGCAGTTCTTC
TRBJ2-3,-,TRBV2,-,CASSVTRKGTDTQYF,TGTGCCAGCAGCGTAACCCGTAAGGGCACAGATACGCAGTATTTT
TRBJ1-5,-,TRBV9,TRBD1,CASSSGQGVGQPQHF,TGTGCCAGCAGCTCTGGACAGGGTGTTGGTCAGCCCCAGCATTTT
TRBJ1-5,-,TRBV28,-,CASSLPQYQPQHF,TGTGCCAGCAGTTTACCCCAGTATCAGCCCCAGCATTTT
TRBJ1-2,few,TRBV7-2,-,CASSFLPTGQSFYGYTF,TGTGCCAGCAGCTTTCTTCCCACCGGGCAGTCGTTCTATGGCTACACCTTC
TRBJ2-3,-,TRBV4-2,TRBD1,CASSQGGQGRGDTQYF,TGTGCCAGCAGCCAAGGGGGACAGGGACGCGGAGATACGCAGTATTTT
TRBJ1-1,-,TRBV11-2,-,CASSLAGGGNTEAFF,TGTGCCAGCAGCTTAGCCGGAGGGGGGAACACTGAAGCTTTCTTT
TRBJ2-7,-,TRBV2,-,CASRQLSYEQYF,TGTGCCAGCAGACAGCTCTCCTACGAGCAGTACTTC
TRBJ2-2,-,TRBV19,-,CASRNREVTGELFF,TGTGCCAGTAGAAACAGGGAAGTGACCGGGGAGCTGTTTTTT
TRBJ1-2,-,TRBV28,-,CASSFGEGIGSDGYTF,TGTGCCAGCAGTTTTGGGGAGGGGATCGGATCCGATGGCTACACCTTC
TRBJ2-2,-,TRBV2,-,CASRGSGSGELFF,TGTGCCAGCAGGGGCTCAGGGAGCGGGGAGCTGTTTTTT
TRBJ2-1,-,TRBV28,TRBD2,CASSFGLAGEFSSYNEQFF,TGTGCCAGCAGTTTTGGACTAGCGGGGGAGTTTAGCTCCTACAATGAGCAGTTCTTC
TRBJ2-5,-,TRBV6-6,-,CASSYSKETQYF,TGTGCCAGCAGTTACTCGAAAGAGACCCAGTACTTC
TRBJ1-5,-,TRBV4-2,TRBD1,CASSLRRGSNQPQHF,TGTGCCAGCAGCCTCCGCAGGGGGAGCAATCAGCCCCAGCATTTT
TRBJ2-1,-,TRBV28,TRBD2,CASSLPVERGYYEQFF,TGTGCCAGCAGTCTCCCCGTGGAGCGGGGGTACTATGAGCAGTTCTTC
TRBJ1-2,-,TRBV18,-,CASSPPARYGYTF,TGTGCCAGCTCACCACCAGCCCGCTATGGCTACACCTTC
TRBJ1-1,-,TRBV2,-,CASSETGVPNTTEAFF,TGTGCCAGCAGCGAAACAGGTGTGCCTAATACCACTGAAGCTTTCTTT
TRBJ2-2,-,TRBV5-1,TRBD2,CATSGGRNTGELFF,TGCGCCACCTCCGGGGGGAGGAACACCGGGGAGCTGTTTTTT
TRBJ2-1,-,TRBV5-1,-,CASSLVGRTYNEQFF,TGCGCCAGCAGCTTGGTGGGTCGCACTTACAATGAGCAGTTCTTC
TRBJ1-5,once,TRBV5-1,TRBD1,CASSSGTGGNQPQHF,TGCGCCAGCAGCTCAGGGACAGGGGGCAATCAGCCCCAGCATTTT
TRBJ2-1,-,TRBV6-1,-,CASSEPGSNEQFF,TGTGCCAGCAGTGAACCTGGGAGCAATGAGCAGTTCTTC
TRBJ2-3,-,TRBV15,-,CATSRGQGGDTQYF,TGTGCCACCAGCAGAGGCCAGGGGGGGGATACGCAGTATTTT
TRBJ1-2,once,TRBV30,TRBD1,CAWSVLGQEVFGYTF,TGTGCCTGGAGTGTACTTGGACAGGAGGTTTTCGGCTACACCTTC
TRBJ2-1,-,TRBV7-2,TRBD1,CASSLRPEDRGWNNEQFF,TGTGCCAGCAGCTTACGGCCCGAGGACAGGGGTTGGAACAATGAGCAGTTCTTC
TRBJ2-7,once,TRBV5-1,TRBD2,CASSLVASGRYYEQYF,TGCGCCAGCAGCTTGGTCGCTAGCGGGAGATACTACGAGCAGTACTTC
TRBJ2-3,once,TRBV7-2,-,CASSLLNTQYF,TGTGCCAGCAGCTTATTAAATACGCAGTATTTT
TRBJ1-1,-,TRBV11-1,TRBD1,CASSPGGPPDTEAFF,TGTGCCAGCAGCCCAGGGGGCCCCCCGGACACTGAAGCTTTCTTT
TRBJ1-5,-,TRBV6-6,-,CASSPRTDQNQPQHF,TGTGCCAGCAGTCCCAGGACCGACCAGAATCAGCCCCAGCATTTT
TRBJ1-2,-,TRBV28,-,CASSLRNPANYGYTF,TGTGCCAGCAGTTTAAGGAACCCAGCTAACTATGGCTACACCTTC
TRBJ1-5,-,TRBV19,-,CASSKQGLYSNQPQHF,TGTGCCAGTAGTAAACAGGGCCTTTATAGCAATCAGCCCCAGCATTTT
TRBJ2-7,-,TRBV28,TRBD1,CASSLDRGLGEQYF,TGTGCCAGCAGTTTAGACAGGGGGCTTGGCGAGCAGTACTTC
TRBJ2-1,-,TRBV7-9,TRBD1,CASSPRTGVYEQFF,TGTGCCAGCAGCCCCCGGACAGGGGTCTATGAGCAGTTCTTC
TRBJ1-2,-,TRBV4-2,-,CASTSSTGTAARGYTF,TGTGCCAGCACCTCATCGACAGGCACCGCCGCCCGAGGCTACACCTTC
TRBJ1-5,-,TRBV27,-,CASSLLGPNQPQHF,TGTGCCAGCAGTTTATTAGGGCCCAATCAGCCCCAGCATTTT
TRBJ1-1,-,TRBV7-3,-,CASSLTGGSLRGAFF,TGTGCCAGCAGCTTAACAGGGGGATCGTTACGGGGAGCTTTCTTT